The clone carrying this T cell receptor beta chain has a handful of counts. Antigen specificity is unknown. This sample was included in a study of vaccination and CD4 T cells after COVID-19. With 3 bases removed from V and 0 bases from J, the gap between germline ends came to 11 bases. CDR3 length: 14 amino acids. Germline assignment: CDR1 DFQATT and CDR2 SNEGSKA (reference sequence). The Oncomine TCR Beta short-read assay was what sequenced the DNA obtained from cultured CD4+ T cells. TCRdb analysed the PCR reads with MiXCR anew, one entry per CDR3 protein. The sample includes about 15,000 distinct CDR3 sequences, roughly 48% seen only once; the top ten take around 20%. Indicated time point: late sampling 161 to 241 days after vaccination in a few convalescent patients. Regarding treatment: 10-day PBMC culture with coronavirus spike peptide pools or control peptides (ViraFEST assay). ViraFEST enlarged antigen-specific T cell populations with peptide pools and afterwards sequenced TCRs.

This clonotype originated in a human donor who had recovered from COVID-19. The chain employs TRBV20-1 and TRBJ1-2; no firm D call. The sequencing here drew on CD4+ T cells from blood, cultured in vitro, taken about 7 months after SARS-CoV-2 vaccination. In DNA, the CDR3 is TGCAGTGCTAGGGCCGGAACAGCTAACTATGGCTACACCTTC. This encodes CSARAGTANYGYTF.